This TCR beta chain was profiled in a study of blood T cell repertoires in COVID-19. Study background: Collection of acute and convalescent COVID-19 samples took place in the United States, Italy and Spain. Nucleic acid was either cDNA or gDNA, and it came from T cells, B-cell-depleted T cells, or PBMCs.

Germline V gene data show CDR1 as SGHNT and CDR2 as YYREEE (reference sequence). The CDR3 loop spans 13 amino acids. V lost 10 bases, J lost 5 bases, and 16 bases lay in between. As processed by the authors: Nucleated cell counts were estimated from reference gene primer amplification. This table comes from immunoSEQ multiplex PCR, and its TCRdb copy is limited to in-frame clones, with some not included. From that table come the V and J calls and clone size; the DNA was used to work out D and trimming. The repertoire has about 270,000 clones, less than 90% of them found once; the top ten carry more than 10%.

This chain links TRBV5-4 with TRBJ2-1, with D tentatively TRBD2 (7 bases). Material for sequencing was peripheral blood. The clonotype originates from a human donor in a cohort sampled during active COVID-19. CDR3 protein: CAYSGGGDNEQFF. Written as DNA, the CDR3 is TGTGCCTACTCGGGGGGCGGAGACAATGAGCAGTTCTTC.